The 2 T cell receptor beta chains given below trace back to one sample, sequenced in a study of T cell responses to AZD1222 COVID-19 vaccine. Produced via immunoSEQ multiplex PCR; TCRdb's table is partial and in-frame only. The sample has 130,000 or so clones; just over 90% are singletons. Sample: peripheral blood, taken on day 0 of AZD1222 vaccination. All receptors come from an adult in good health.

The chain combines TRBV6-5 with TRBJ1-5, with D possibly matching TRBD1 (6 bases). Germline CDR1 MNHEY, CDR2 SVGAGI. CDR3 size: 14 residues. V shed 4 bases and J shed 3 bases, with 10 bases lying between them. The CDR3 DNA follows: TGTGCCAGCAGTTCCACAGGGAACAATCAGCCCCAGCATTTT. It encodes CASSSTGNNQPQHF.

V is TRBV14 and J is TRBJ1-6; no reliable D call. V lost 5 bases and J 4 bases, leaving 15 bases between the germline ends. Germline V lookup: CDR1 SGHDN, CDR2 FVKESK. The CDR3 sequence is 16 residues long. The CDR3 DNA reads as TGTGCCAGCAGCGAAGCCGGGAGGCCGTATAATTCACCCCTCCACTTT. Its protein is CASSEAGRPYNSPLHF.